The 7 T cell receptor beta chains below all came from one sample that was sequenced in a study of T-cell reconstitution after alpha-beta-depleted transplantation in children. Molecular barcoding with unique molecular identifiers was used for the TCRbeta library. MiXCR was run by TCRdb on the PCR reads, yielding one entry per CDR3 protein. The profile covers about 22,000 distinct CDR3 sequences, with around 9.9% appearing a single time and roughly 25% taken by the ten largest. The sample in question was PBMCs from the stem cell graft donor, obtained from the stem cell graft. These receptors originate from a human donor who donated a stem cell graft to a child with chronic granulomatous disease.

This clonotype was seen at least ten times. An end of the junction differs from the germline gene, which may be a read error. This rearrangement joins TRBV7-9 to TRBJ2-7; D is unclear. This CDR3 has 12 residues. CDR1 and CDR2 (germline): SEHNR, FQNEAQ (reference sequence). The CDR3 DNA reads as TGTGCCAGCAGCTTGACCGCGTACGAACAGTACTTC. It translates to CASSLTAYEQYF.

Many counts were recorded for this clonotype. The genes are TRBV3-1 and TRBJ2-2, with TRBD2 identical over 9 bases. With V trimmed by 7 bases and J by 5 bases, 8 bases remained unmatched. Germline CDR1 is LGHDT and CDR2 is YNNKEL (reference sequence). The CDR3 loop spans 15 amino acids. The CDR3 loop reads CASKLAGVYTGELFF. The CDR3 nucleotides read TGTGCCAGCAAATTAGCGGGAGTATATACCGGGGAGCTGTTTTTT. Variable domain in full (rest from reference TRBV3-1 and TRBJ2-2): DTAVSQTPKYLVTQMGNDKSIKCEQNLGHDTMYWYKQDSKKFLKIMFSYNNKELIINETVPNRFSPKSPDKAHLNLHINSLELGDSAVYFCASKLAGVYTGELFFGEGSRLTVL.

This clonotype has at least ten counts. This rearrangement joins TRBV29-1 to TRBJ2-4; the D is unclear. In germline, CDR1 is SQVTM, CDR2 ANQGSEA. V was shortened by 4 bases and J by 6 bases, with 10 bases between the two germline ends. This CDR3 is 12 amino acids long. In nucleotides, the CDR3 is TGCAGCGTTGTCGCCGCCGGAAACATTCAGTACTTC. Amino acids: CSVVAAGNIQYF.

This clonotype was counted ten times or more. The rearrangement joins TRBV5-1 to TRBJ1-2, with TRBD1 as a possible D gene (5 bases). V lost 4 bases and J lost 7, with 11 bases in between. This CDR3 has 12 amino acids. Germline CDR1 is SGHRS and CDR2 is YFSETQ. DNA for the CDR3: TGCGCCAGCAGCCTGGGGGGTTCTGGCTACACCTTC. This encodes CASSLGGSGYTF.

This clonotype was seen at least ten times. This rearrangement joins TRBV7-3 to TRBJ1-6; D uncertain. The germline CDR1 and CDR2 sequences are SGHTA and FQGTGA. The V and J ends lost 5 bases and 6 bases respectively, with 8 bases between them. The CDR3 extends over 13 amino acids. The CDR3 sequence: CASSLNINSPLHF. The CDR3 nucleotides are TGTGCCAGCAGCCTAAACATTAATTCACCCCTCCACTTT.

This clonotype has at least ten counts. The chain uses TRBV7-2 and TRBJ2-3; TRBD2 matches at 14 bases. V dropped 5 bases and J dropped 3; count of bases not matched to a gene: 4. Looked up from germline, CDR1 is SGHTA and CDR2 is FQGNSA. This CDR3 is built from 16 residues. The CDR3 is CASSTGTSGRTDTQYF. The CDR3 DNA is TGTGCCAGCAGCACAGGGACTAGCGGGAGAACAGATACGCAGTATTTT.

Worth noting for this clonotype: One end of the junction varies from germline; a read error may be responsible. The chain couples TRBV20-1 to TRBJ1-6; TRBD1 agrees at 11 bases. The CDR3 sequence is 17 residues long. Germline V gene data show CDR1 as DFQATT and CDR2 as SNEGSKA (reference sequence). Here the CDR3 DNA reads TGCTGTGCTAGAGCCCGGGACAGGGGGTTTTTTGATTCACCCCTCCACTTT. Translated: CCARARDRGFFDSPLHF.